This T cell receptor beta chain was captured by sequencing in a study of CD8+CD57+ T cells in acquired aplastic anemia. Study background: Quantities of DNA derived from sorted CD4+ and CD8+ cells averaged approximately 3 ug.

Genomic DNA acted as the template from which TCR beta VDJ combination and CDR3 sequence profiling were carried out. TCRdb analysed the reads with MiXCR anew, one entry per CDR3 protein. This table holds roughly 500,000 distinct CDR3 sequences, around a third found once. Patients chosen for sequencing had shown CD8+CD57+ cell expansion by flow cytometry. At blood sampling, none of the patients had yet received therapy. Remarks on this clonotype: The antigen is not known. A much more abundant neighbour one base away suggests this may be a read error.

Overall study results and limits: Overlapping CD8+ CDR3 repertoires of patients and controls contained roughly 27 shared sequences. With respect to CD8+ Simpson's diversity, patients and controls did not differ significantly.

This CDR3 region has 11 residues. Germline CDR1 and CDR2: SNHLY and FYNNEI. Trimming took off 6 bases at V and 3 bases at J, with 6 bases between the two ends. Source material: sorted CD4+, CD8+, or CD8+CD57+ T cells (not recorded which) from PBMCs. The sequence came from a human donor with aplastic anemia. V usage is TRBV2 and J usage is TRBJ2-7, with no clear D. CDR3 DNA sequence: TGTGCCAGCAGCCGGGTCTACGAGCAGTACTTC. Translated: CASSRVYEQYF.